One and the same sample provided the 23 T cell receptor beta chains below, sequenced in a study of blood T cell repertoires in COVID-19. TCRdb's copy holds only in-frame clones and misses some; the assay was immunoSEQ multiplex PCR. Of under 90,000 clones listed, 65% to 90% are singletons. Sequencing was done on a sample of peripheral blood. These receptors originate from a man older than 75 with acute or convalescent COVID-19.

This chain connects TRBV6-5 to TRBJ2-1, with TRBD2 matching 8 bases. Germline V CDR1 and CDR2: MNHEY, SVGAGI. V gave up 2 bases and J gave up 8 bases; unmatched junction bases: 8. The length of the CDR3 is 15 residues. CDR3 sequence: CASSYTRGGGHEQFF. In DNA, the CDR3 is TGTGCCAGCAGTTACACGCGGGGCGGGGGGCATGAGCAGTTCTTC.

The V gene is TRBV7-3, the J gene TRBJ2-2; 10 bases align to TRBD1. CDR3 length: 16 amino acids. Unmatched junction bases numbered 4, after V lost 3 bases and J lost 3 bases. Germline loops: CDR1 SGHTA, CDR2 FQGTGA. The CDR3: CASSLTGGADTGELFF. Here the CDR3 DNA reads TGTGCCAGCAGCTTGACAGGGGGCGCTGACACCGGGGAGCTGTTTTTT.

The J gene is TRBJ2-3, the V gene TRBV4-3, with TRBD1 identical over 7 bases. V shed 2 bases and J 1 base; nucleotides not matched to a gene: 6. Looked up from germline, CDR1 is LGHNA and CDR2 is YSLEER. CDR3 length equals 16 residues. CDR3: CASSQMTGRGTDTQYF. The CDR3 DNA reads TGCGCCAGCAGCCAAATGACAGGGAGAGGCACAGATACGCAGTATTTT.

The CDR3 protein is CSSGGLEETQYF. CDR3 DNA sequence: TGCAGCTCCGGTGGTCTCGAAGAGACCCAGTACTTC. The chain links TRBV29-1 to TRBJ2-5; the D is unclear. Germline CDR1 is SQVTM and CDR2 is ANQGSEA. V was pared by 8 bases and J by 3 bases, with 13 bases between. This CDR3 spans 12 amino acids.

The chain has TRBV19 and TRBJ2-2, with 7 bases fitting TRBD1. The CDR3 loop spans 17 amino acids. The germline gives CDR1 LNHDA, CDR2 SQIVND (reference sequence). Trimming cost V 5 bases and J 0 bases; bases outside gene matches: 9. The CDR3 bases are TGTGCCAGTAGTCCGCTGACAGGGACCACGAACACCGGGGAGCTGTTTTTT. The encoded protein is CASSPLTGTTNTGELFF.

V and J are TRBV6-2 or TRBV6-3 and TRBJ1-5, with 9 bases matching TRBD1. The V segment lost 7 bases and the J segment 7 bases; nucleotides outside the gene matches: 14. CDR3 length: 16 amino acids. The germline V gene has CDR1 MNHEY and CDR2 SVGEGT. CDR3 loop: CASTPYADRGNQPQHF. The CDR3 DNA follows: TGTGCCAGCACCCCTTACGCGGACAGGGGTAACCAGCCCCAGCATTTT.

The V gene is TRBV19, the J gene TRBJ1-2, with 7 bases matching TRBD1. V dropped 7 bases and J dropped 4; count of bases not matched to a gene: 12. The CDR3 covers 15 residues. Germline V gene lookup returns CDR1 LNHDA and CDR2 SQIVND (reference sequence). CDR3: CASIDGQAQPYGYTF. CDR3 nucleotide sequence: TGTGCCAGTATTGACGGACAGGCGCAACCCTATGGCTACACCTTC.

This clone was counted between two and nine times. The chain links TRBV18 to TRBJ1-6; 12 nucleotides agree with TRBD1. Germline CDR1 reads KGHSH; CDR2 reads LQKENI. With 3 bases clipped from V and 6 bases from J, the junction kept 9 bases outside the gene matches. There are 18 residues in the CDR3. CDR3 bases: TGTGCCAGCTCACCCTCCGGGACAGGGGGCGCGGGTAATTCACCCCTCCACTTT. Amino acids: CASSPSGTGGAGNSPLHF.

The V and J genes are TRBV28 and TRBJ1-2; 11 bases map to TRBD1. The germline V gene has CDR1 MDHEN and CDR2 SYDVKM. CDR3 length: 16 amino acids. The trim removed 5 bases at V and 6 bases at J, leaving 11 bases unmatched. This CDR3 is CASSEKRTGGADGYTF. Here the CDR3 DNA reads TGTGCCAGCAGTGAGAAACGGACAGGGGGCGCGGATGGCTACACCTTC.

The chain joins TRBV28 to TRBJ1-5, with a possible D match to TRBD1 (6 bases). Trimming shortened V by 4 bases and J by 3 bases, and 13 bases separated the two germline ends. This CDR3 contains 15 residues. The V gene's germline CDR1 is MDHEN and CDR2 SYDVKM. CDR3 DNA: TGTGCCAGCAGTTCTAGGCAGGGGAACAATCAGCCCCAGCATTTT. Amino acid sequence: CASSSRQGNNQPQHF.

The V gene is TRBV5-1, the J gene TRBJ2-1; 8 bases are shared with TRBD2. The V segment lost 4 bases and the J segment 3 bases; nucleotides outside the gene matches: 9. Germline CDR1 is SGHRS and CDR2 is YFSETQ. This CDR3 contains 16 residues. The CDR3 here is CASSRWGSGIYNEQFF. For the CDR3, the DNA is TGCGCCAGCAGCCGCTGGGGTAGCGGGATCTACAATGAGCAGTTCTTC.

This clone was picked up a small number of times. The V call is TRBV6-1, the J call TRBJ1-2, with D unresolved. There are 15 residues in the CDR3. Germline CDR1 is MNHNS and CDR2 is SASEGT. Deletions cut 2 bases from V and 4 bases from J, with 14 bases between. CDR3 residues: CASSENPQATYGYTF. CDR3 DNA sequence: TGTGCCAGCAGTGAAAATCCTCAGGCCACCTATGGCTACACCTTC.

CDR3 bases: TGTGCCAGTAGTCCCCCCGGGACAGGTAGCAATCAGCCCCAGCATTTT. Amino acid sequence: CASSPPGTGSNQPQHF. V gene TRBV6-4 combines with J gene TRBJ1-5; 8 bases agree with TRBD1. CDR1 MRHNA and CDR2 SNTAGT come from the germline V gene. This CDR3 is 16 amino acids long. The V segment lost 9 bases and the J segment 0 bases; nucleotides outside the gene matches: 10.

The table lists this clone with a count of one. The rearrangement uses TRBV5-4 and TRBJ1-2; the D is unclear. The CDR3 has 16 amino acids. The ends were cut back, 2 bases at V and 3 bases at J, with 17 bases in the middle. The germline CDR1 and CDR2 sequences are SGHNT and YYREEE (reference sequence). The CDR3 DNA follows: TGTGCCAGCAGCTTCCCCAACCTACAGCGGGACTATGGCTACACCTTC. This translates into CASSFPNLQRDYGYTF.

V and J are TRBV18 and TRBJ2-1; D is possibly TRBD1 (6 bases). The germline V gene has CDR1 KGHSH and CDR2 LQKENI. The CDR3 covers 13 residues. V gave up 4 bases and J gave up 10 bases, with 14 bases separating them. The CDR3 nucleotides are TGTGCCAGCTCACGGATAGAAGGACAGGAGCAGTTCTTC. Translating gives CASSRIEGQEQFF.

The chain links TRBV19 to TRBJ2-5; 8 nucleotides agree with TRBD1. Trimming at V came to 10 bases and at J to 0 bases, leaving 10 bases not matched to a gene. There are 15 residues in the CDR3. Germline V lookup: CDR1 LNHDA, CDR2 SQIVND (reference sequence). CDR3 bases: TGTGCCACCTCCCCAGACAGGGGATACCAAGAGACCCAGTACTTC. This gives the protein CATSPDRGYQETQYF.

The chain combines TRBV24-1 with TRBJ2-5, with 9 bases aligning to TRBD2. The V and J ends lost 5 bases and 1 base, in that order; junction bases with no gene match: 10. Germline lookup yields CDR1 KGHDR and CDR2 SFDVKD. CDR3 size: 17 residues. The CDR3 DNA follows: TGTGCCACCAGTGCAGCTCGCGGGAGGGTCGGCCAAGAGACCCAGTACTTC. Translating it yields CATSAARGRVGQETQYF.

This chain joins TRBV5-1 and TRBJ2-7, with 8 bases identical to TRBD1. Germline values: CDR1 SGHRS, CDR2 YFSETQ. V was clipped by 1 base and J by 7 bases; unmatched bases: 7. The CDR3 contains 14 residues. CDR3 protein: CASSLTQGAGEQYF. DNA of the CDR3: TGCGCCAGCAGCTTGACCCAGGGGGCAGGGGAGCAGTACTTC.

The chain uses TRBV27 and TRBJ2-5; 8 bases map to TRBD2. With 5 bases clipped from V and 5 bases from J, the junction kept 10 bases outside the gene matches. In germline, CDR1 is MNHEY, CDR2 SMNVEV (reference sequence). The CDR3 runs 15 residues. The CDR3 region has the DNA TGTGCCAGCAGTCTAGGAGCGGGGGCAGGGGAGACCCAGTACTTC. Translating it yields CASSLGAGAGETQYF.

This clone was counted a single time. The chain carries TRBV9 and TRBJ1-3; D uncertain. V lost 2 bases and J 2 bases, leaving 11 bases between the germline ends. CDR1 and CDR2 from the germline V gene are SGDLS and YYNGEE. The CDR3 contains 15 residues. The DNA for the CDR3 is TGTGCCAGCAGCGTTAACACGGGGACTGGAAACACCATATATTTT. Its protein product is CASSVNTGTGNTIYF.

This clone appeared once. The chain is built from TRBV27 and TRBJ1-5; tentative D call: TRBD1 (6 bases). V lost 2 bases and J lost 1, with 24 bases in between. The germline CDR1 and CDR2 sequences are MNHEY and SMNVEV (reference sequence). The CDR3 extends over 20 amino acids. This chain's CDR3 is CASSLQGLGQHLLSNQPQHF. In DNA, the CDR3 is TGTGCCAGCAGTTTACAGGGTCTTGGACAGCACCTATTGAGCAATCAGCCCCAGCATTTT.

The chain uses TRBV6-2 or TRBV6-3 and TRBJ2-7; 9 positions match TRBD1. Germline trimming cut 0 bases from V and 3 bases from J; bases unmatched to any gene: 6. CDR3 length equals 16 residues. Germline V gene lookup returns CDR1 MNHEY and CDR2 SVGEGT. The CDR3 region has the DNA TGTGCCAGCAGTTACTCTTCGACAGGGGGATACTACGAGCAGTACTTC. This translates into CASSYSSTGGYYEQYF.

The chain's CDR3 is CATSGIQGALTGELFF. The CDR3 bases are TGTGCCACCAGTGGAATCCAGGGGGCCCTCACCGGGGAGCTGTTTTTT. The rearrangement links TRBV24-1 to TRBJ2-2; 8 nucleotides align to TRBD1. CDR1 is KGHDR, CDR2 SFDVKD, per germline. V was pared by 5 bases and J by 4 bases, with 8 bases of the junction left unmatched. There are 16 residues in the CDR3.